This T cell receptor (beta chain) stems from a study of blood T cells in healthy people across ages. This CDR3 has 15 amino acids. Per germline, CDR1 DFQATT and CDR2 SNEGSKA (reference sequence). The V and J ends lost 7 bases and 2 bases, in that order; junction bases with no gene match: 10. Overall study findings and caveats: When one million T cells were used, diversity estimates were thought to be underestimates. Among long-lived donors, naive CD4+ cells were more numerous and diversity higher than in aged donors. There was a strong correlation between TCR beta diversity and naive T cell percentage.

It was with a sample-barcoded 5' primer and a J-beta primer mix that a second PCR of roughly 6 to 12 cycles was run. TCRdb itself ran the 5' RACE reads through MiXCR, one entry per CDR3 protein. The profile covers over 500,000 distinct CDR3 sequences, with 45% to 60% appearing a single time and about 13% taken by the ten largest. In the case of this clonotype: Its target is not known.

Sequencing was performed on blood. The TCR was taken from a woman over 75 in good health. The genes are TRBV20-1 and TRBJ2-3; 9 bases match TRBD2. CDR3 amino acids: CSVKKTSGFTDTQYF. The CDR3 DNA reads TGCAGTGTTAAGAAGACTAGCGGCTTCACAGATACGCAGTATTTT.